The 18 T cell receptor beta chains reported below all come from one sample, sequenced in a study of T-cell reconstitution after alpha-beta-depleted transplantation in children. Unique molecular identifiers were incorporated when the TCRbeta library was constructed. TCRdb re-analysed the PCR reads in MiXCR, keeping a single row per CDR3 protein. Of fewer than 550,000 distinct CDR3 sequences in the sample, roughly 10% were seen once. The sample in question was PBMCs from the stem cell graft donor, obtained from the stem cell graft. The receptors originated from a human donor who donated a stem cell graft to a child with acute myeloid leukemia.

This clonotype was recorded at least ten times. This chain's CDR3 is CASSLVRLAGQQYF. CDR3 nucleotide sequence: TGTGCCAGCAGCTTAGTCCGGCTAGCGGGTCAGCAGTACTTC. V and J are TRBV7-2 and TRBJ2-7; 8 positions agree with TRBD2. Unmatched junction bases numbered 7, after V lost 1 base and J lost 8 bases. Germline-derived CDR1 and CDR2 are SGHTA and FQGNSA. The CDR3 spans 14 residues.

In nucleotides, the CDR3 is TGTGCCAGCAGCTTAGTATCCAGGGGAGTTGATGAGCAGTTCTTC. Protein sequence: CASSLVSRGVDEQFF. This sequence joins TRBV7-2 and TRBJ2-1; perhaps TRBD1 as D (6 bases). The CDR3 is made up of 15 amino acids. Looked up from germline, CDR1 is SGHTA and CDR2 is FQGNSA. V gave up 1 base and J gave up 8 bases, with 15 bases separating them.

This clonotype was detected a few times. The V call is TRBV6-1, the J call TRBJ1-2, with D possibly being TRBD1 (6 bases). Looked up from germline, CDR1 is MNHNS and CDR2 is SASEGT. V gave up 2 bases and J gave up 4 bases, with 8 bases separating them. The CDR3 is made up of 13 amino acids. CDR3 nucleotide sequence: TGTGCCAGCAGTGAAAAGGACAGCTATGGCTACACCTTC. It codes for CASSEKDSYGYTF.

This clonotype was seen a few times. The chain uses TRBV12-3 or TRBV12-4 and TRBJ2-3; tentative D call: TRBD1 (5 bases). The germline V and J ends were trimmed by 5 bases and 2 bases, with 14 bases remaining between them. The CDR3 length is 15 residues. CDR3 residues: CASSLDKGNTDTQYF. CDR3 DNA: TGTGCCAGCAGTCTGGACAAGGGAAACACAGATACGCAGTATTTT.

The chain is built from TRBV2 and TRBJ1-1; D is ambiguous. V gave up 6 bases and J gave up 1 base, with 9 bases separating them. The CDR3 length is 13 residues. Per the germline V gene, CDR1 is SNHLY and CDR2 is FYNNEI. CDR3 protein: CASRVQTNTEAFF. Written as DNA, the CDR3 is TGTGCCAGCAGGGTTCAAACGAACACTGAAGCTTTCTTT.

This clonotype was observed a few times. V and J are TRBV4-1 and TRBJ2-1; possibly TRBD2 for D (6 bases). The CDR3 sequence is 17 residues long. V was trimmed by 2 bases and J by 4 bases, leaving 18 bases between them. Germline loops: CDR1 MGHRA, CDR2 YSYEKL. The CDR3 DNA follows: TGCGCCAGCAGCCAACCTCCGTGGGAGGTTAGGTACAATGAGCAGTTCTTC. It specifies CASSQPPWEVRYNEQFF.

This clonotype was observed at least ten times. The chain carries TRBV12-3 or TRBV12-4 and TRBJ1-1; D is uncertain. Trimming stripped 6 bases from V and 1 base from J, with 12 bases between. The CDR3 length is 14 residues. CDR3 nucleotide sequence: TGTGCCAGCAGCCCAGGACGGTGGAACACTGAAGCTTTCTTT. Its protein is CASSPGRWNTEAFF.

In its sample, this clonotype was seen a few times. The V and J genes are TRBV29-1 and TRBJ1-2, with D possibly TRBD1 on 5 matching bases. V was cut by 7 bases and J by 7 bases, with 16 bases left in between. Germline CDR1 reads SQVTM; CDR2 reads ANQGSEA. The length of the CDR3 is 12 residues. DNA of the CDR3: TGCAGCGACTCAAGGGGTGTGGGTGGCTACACCTTC. Amino acid sequence: CSDSRGVGGYTF.

This sequence joins TRBV7-2 and TRBJ2-3, with 7 bases matching TRBD2. V trimming: 1 base; J trimming: 0 bases; junction bases outside the gene matches: 4. CDR1 and CDR2 (germline): SGHTA, FQGNSA. The CDR3 is 16 residues long. The CDR3 DNA reads as TGTGCCAGCAGCTTAGGAGCGGGGCCTAGCACAGATACGCAGTATTTT. It specifies CASSLGAGPSTDTQYF.

This clonotype was seen a handful of times. This rearrangement joins TRBV10-3 to TRBJ2-7; D not resolved. In germline, CDR1 is ENHRY, CDR2 SYGVKD. The CDR3 runs to 14 residues. Between the trimmed V and J ends, which lost 0 bases and 0 bases, there was a span of 6 bases. The CDR3 sequence is CAISESRNSYEQYV. The CDR3 DNA reads as TGTGCCATCAGTGAGTCCCGGAACTCCTACGAGCAGTACGTC.

CDR3 protein: CASSRNAPDRGGNYGYTF. The CDR3 DNA sequence: TGTGCCAGCAGCCGCAACGCACCCGACAGGGGGGGAAACTATGGCTACACCTTC. This chain joins TRBV11-2 and TRBJ1-2, with 9 bases fitting TRBD1. The CDR3 consists of 18 residues. V shed 5 bases and J 2 bases; nucleotides not matched to a gene: 15. Per germline, CDR1 SGHAT and CDR2 FQNNGV.

This clonotype was counted a few times. The CDR3 nucleotides read TGTGCCAGCAGCATGAGACTAGCGGGGGTCACCGGGGAGCTGTTTTTT. This sequence encodes CASSMRLAGVTGELFF. V is TRBV11-2 and J is TRBJ2-2; 12 bases are a match to TRBD2. This CDR3 is built from 16 residues. V lost 5 bases and J lost 4; bases outside the gene matches: 5. Germline V CDR1 and CDR2: SGHAT, FQNNGV.

The table lists this clonotype with a count of one. The V call is TRBV20-1, the J call TRBJ1-5; 7 bases align to TRBD1. Trimming removed 5 bases from V and 2 bases from J; junction bases left unmatched: 6. The CDR3 loop spans 14 amino acids. CDR1 is DFQATT, CDR2 SNEGSKA, per germline (reference sequence). The CDR3 protein is CSAPTGVGNQPQHF. CDR3 in DNA: TGCAGTGCTCCCACAGGGGTTGGCAATCAGCCCCAGCATTTT.

This chain links TRBV5-1 with TRBJ1-3; D gene unclear. Trimming removed 0 bases from V and 3 bases from J, with 10 bases in between. Germline V gives CDR1 SGHRS, CDR2 YFSETQ. The CDR3 contains 15 residues. In nucleotides, the CDR3 is TGCGCCAGCAGCTTGGTCGGGAGTCGTGGAAACACCATATATTTT. It codes for CASSLVGSRGNTIYF.

This chain connects TRBV7-2 to TRBJ2-1; D is tentatively TRBD1 or TRBD2 (5 bases each). Deletions cut 5 bases from V and 2 bases from J, with 13 bases between. CDR3 size: 15 residues. CDR1 is SGHTA, CDR2 FQGNSA, per germline. DNA of the CDR3: TGTGCCAGCAGCGTGGACTGGGGACCCTACAATGAGCAGTTCTTC. It codes for CASSVDWGPYNEQFF.

The V and J genes are TRBV11-1 and TRBJ2-1, with 9 bases fitting TRBD2. Per germline, CDR1 SGHAT and CDR2 FQDESV (reference sequence). V shed 2 bases and J 2 bases; nucleotides not matched to a gene: 4. The CDR3 has 16 amino acids. CDR3 sequence reads: CASSLIAGVTYNEQFF. CDR3 bases: TGTGCCAGCAGCTTAATAGCGGGAGTCACCTACAATGAGCAGTTCTTC.

This clonotype was counted a few times. The chain is built from TRBV7-2 and TRBJ2-5; 11 bases line up with TRBD2. The CDR3 covers 15 residues. Germline values: CDR1 SGHTA, CDR2 FQGNSA. V lost 5 bases and J lost 3; bases outside the gene matches: 5. CDR3 region: CASSQSGLAEETQYF. CDR3 DNA sequence: TGTGCCAGCAGCCAATCGGGACTAGCGGAAGAGACCCAGTACTTC.

This clonotype was seen repeatedly, ten times or more. The V gene is TRBV9, the J gene TRBJ2-7; maybe TRBD2 (6 bases). From germline, CDR1 is SGDLS and CDR2 YYNGEE. The CDR3 length is 13 residues. Trimming took off 2 bases at V and 6 bases at J, with 12 bases between the two ends. CDR3 sequence: CASSVTSSAEQYF. CDR3 DNA sequence: TGTGCCAGCAGCGTCACTAGCTCGGCCGAGCAGTACTTC.